What follows is one T cell receptor beta chain and its context. The antigen is undetermined. All donors participated as healthy donors of bone marrow. PCR primers comprised 60 Vbeta and 13 Jbeta primers. Using immunoSEQ multiplex PCR, the repertoire was profiled, and TCRdb retains in-frame clones only, with some absent. The sample has roughly 68,000 clones, approximately 70% seen once. This entry is derived from a study of cytomegalovirus exposure and HLA in healthy donors. The study, taken as a whole, reports: Under in vitro conditions, a few CMV-associated chains were confirmed as specific for CMV antigens. The study listed approximately 160 cytomegalovirus-associated TCR beta chains. Common viral pathogens seemed to be connected with several of the most significant clusters, according to a later analysis.

Trimming cost V 2 bases and J 2 bases, with 6 bases left between them. CDR3 length: 13 amino acids. Germline CDR1 is WSHSY and CDR2 is SAAADI. Specimen: PBMCs. The chain employs TRBV10-2 and TRBJ2-5, with a tentative D call TRBD1 (6 bases). This sequence originates from a man aged 40-50 years in good health and CMV-seropositive. The CDR3 DNA follows: TGCGCCAGCAGTGAGACAGGGCAAGAGACCCAGTACTTC. Its protein product is CASSETGQETQYF.